The 2 T cell receptor beta chains listed next were all sequenced from one sample in a study of OX40 agonist ivuxolimab in advanced cancers. TCRdb's copy holds only in-frame clones and misses some; the assay was immunoSEQ multiplex PCR. Of around 14,000 clones listed, about 69% are singletons. The sequenced sample was CD4+ or CD8+ T cells sorted from blood, obtained in a trial of the OX40 agonist ivuxolimab. The receptors shown here come from an adult with an advanced solid tumor such as melanoma, head and neck, liver or kidney cancer.

This sequence joins TRBV21-1 and TRBJ1-2. TRBV21-1 is a pseudogene. The CDR3 has 12 amino acids. CDR3 DNA: TGTGCCAGTCCGGGGGGATTCTATGGCTACACCTTC. Protein: CASPGGFYGYTF.

This chain joins TRBV23-1 and TRBJ2-7, with a weak D call TRBD2 (6 bases). TRBV23-1 is assigned to the ORF class and has an uncertain function. Deletions cut 0 bases from V and 1 base from J, with 16 bases between. The CDR3 has 17 residues. CDR3 residues: CASSQSRSGSISYEQYF. In DNA, the CDR3 is TGCGCCAGCAGTCAATCGAGGAGCGGGTCCATTTCCTACGAGCAGTACTTC.